This T cell receptor beta chain was documented in a study of CD8+ T cells in alopecia areata. The V and J ends lost 3 bases and 4 bases respectively, with 14 bases between them. The CDR3 sequence is 15 residues long. Germline V gene sequence: CDR1 MGHDK, CDR2 SYGVNS. Extraction and reverse transcription of RNA yielded cDNA as the sequencing template. Produced via immunoSEQ multiplex PCR; TCRdb's table is partial and in-frame only. The table lists 90,000 to 150,000 clones, approximately 60% of them singletons. A note on this clone: Its antigen is unidentified.

Starting from PBMCs, sorting isolated CD4+ and CD8+ T cells. Overall study results and limits: Sequencing of scalp tissue also captures the resident alphabeta T cells of normal skin. For lesional scalp, especially alopecia totalis/universalis, clonality was higher than in normal scalp. Possibly because of HLA-related factors, TCR sharing was less clear across patients than in mice.

The receptor was derived from a human donor in good health. The chain carries TRBV25-1 and TRBJ2-3; TRBD2 might be the D (5 bases). The sample consisted of CD4+ T cells sorted from blood. CDR3 region: CASSDPGSGADTQYF. The DNA of the CDR3 is TGTGCCAGCAGTGATCCGGGGTCCGGAGCAGATACGCAGTATTTT.